This note documents a single T cell receptor (beta chain) sequence. Its matching antigen is unknown. Per the germline V gene, CDR1 is LNHDA and CDR2 is SQIVND (reference sequence). The CDR3 is 15 amino acids. V lost 3 bases and J 6 bases, leaving 14 bases between the germline ends. With cryopreserved PBMCs as the source, roughly 2 micrograms of genomic DNA went to TCR beta libraries. The assay was immunoSEQ multiplex PCR, and TCRdb's table has in-frame clones only and misses some. The sample records about 200,000 clones, roughly 65% being singletons. The data stem from a study of cytotoxic CD8 clonotypes in ibrutinib-treated CLL. Findings of the study overall: Public clonotypes (which were uncommon) either contracted or remained stable on treatment.

Sequenced here: PBMCs, sampled after 12 months of ibrutinib treatment. This TCR came from a human donor with chronic lymphocytic leukemia. The chain is built from TRBV19 and TRBJ2-2; D not certain. In nucleotides, the CDR3 is TGTGCCAGTAGTATCTCCCTAAACCGGGCCGGGGAGCTGTTTTTT. Protein sequence: CASSISLNRAGELFF.